Sequencing of this TCR beta chain was carried out in a study of Graves' ophthalmopathy and Graves' hyperthyroidism. Study overall: Peripheral blood collection took place at initial diagnosis, before any treatment.

TCR beta CDR3 amplification used RNA transcripts. Investigators did first-round RT-PCR with HTBI primers, then second-round multiplex PCR. TCRdb analysed the multiplex PCR reads with MiXCR anew, one entry per CDR3 protein. Of over 150,000 distinct CDR3 sequences detected, 37% appear once; the ten largest clones hold under 7%. Study-wide results and limits: A classifier, a 13-signature model, separated ophthalmopathy from stable hyperthyroidism with approximately 88% sensitivity and 75% to 83% specificity.

The germline V gene has CDR1 MDHEN and CDR2 SYDVKM. Trimming pared 5 bases from V and 0 bases from J, leaving 10 bases between. CDR3 length: 14 residues. This clonotype was detected ten times or more. Its antigen is still unknown. The receptor was isolated from a woman aged 40-49 years with Graves' ophthalmopathy. Sequencing was performed on peripheral blood. The chain carries TRBV28 and TRBJ2-5, with a weak D call TRBD2 (6 bases). CDR3 loop: CASSGTWYQETQYF. The CDR3 DNA reads TGTGCCAGCAGTGGGACTTGGTACCAAGAGACCCAGTACTTC.